A single sample is the source of the 9 T cell receptor beta chains below, sequenced in a study of beta chain features in type 1 diabetes. Findings of the study overall: TCRB CDR3s were moderately but significantly shorter in Type 1 diabetes patients in all four CD4+ subsets.

As every portion of the isolated RNA was reverse transcribed, the sequencing read expressed TCRB transcripts. Profiled with immunoSEQ multiplex PCR; TCRdb holds only in-frame clones, not every one. The sample records 250,000 to 350,000 clones, roughly an eighth being singletons. Their cognate antigens are unknown. Sample: naive CD4+ T cells from blood. These receptors were obtained from a man aged 25 to 40 with type 1 diabetes.

The J gene is TRBJ2-7, the V gene TRBV19; D possibly corresponds to TRBD2 (6 bases). In germline, CDR1 is LNHDA, CDR2 SQIVND (reference sequence). V lost 2 bases, J lost 7 bases, and 18 bases lay in between. This CDR3 is built from 15 residues. The CDR3 DNA reads TGTGCCAGTAGTATATCCCCCAGGTGGAGGGGTGAGCAGTACTTC. Translated, it gives CASSISPRWRGEQYF.

This clone was detected a few times. This chain connects TRBV7-9 to TRBJ2-2; maybe TRBD2 (6 bases). The germline V and J ends were trimmed by 5 bases and 9 bases, with 19 bases remaining between them. The CDR3 consists of 15 residues. Germline values: CDR1 SEHNR, CDR2 FQNEAQ (reference sequence). CDR3 loop: CASSPQNGEARELFF. The CDR3 DNA reads as TGTGCCAGCAGCCCCCAGAACGGGGAGGCCCGGGAGCTGTTTTTT.

This sequence joins TRBV5-4 and TRBJ2-1; 11 positions match TRBD2. Unmatched junction bases numbered 19, after V lost 3 bases and J lost 8 bases. CDR3 length: 19 residues. Germline CDR1 SGHNT, CDR2 YYREEE (reference sequence). In nucleotides, the CDR3 is TGTGCCAGCAGCTCAGGACTAGCGGGCTCCACCCGATGGGACCATGAGCAGTTCTTC. This codes for CASSSGLAGSTRWDHEQFF. The variable domain in full, completed from reference TRBV5-4 and TRBJ2-1, reads ETGVTQSPTHLIKTRGQQVTLRCSSQSGHNTVSWYQQALGQGPQFIFQYYREEENGRGNFPPRFSGLQFPNYSSELNVNALELDDSALYLCASSSGLAGSTRWDHEQFFGPGTRLTVL.

This clone was counted between two and nine times. The V and J genes are TRBV28 and TRBJ2-1; D not certain. CDR1 and CDR2 (germline): MDHEN, SYDVKM. The CDR3 is made up of 13 amino acids. The V end lost 8 bases, the J end lost 4 bases, and 12 bases lay between the germline ends. The DNA for the CDR3 is TGTGCCAGCGGCCCCAACGGGTACAATGAGCAGTTCTTC. Its translation is CASGPNGYNEQFF.

In its sample, this clone was seen a few times. This chain connects TRBV29-1 to TRBJ2-7, with D possibly TRBD2 on 7 matching bases. Germline V gives CDR1 SQVTM, CDR2 ANQGSEA. The CDR3 runs 14 residues. Deletions cut 6 bases from V and 0 bases from J, with 15 bases between. The CDR3 spells CSVGGRRDSYEQYF. CDR3 sequence (DNA): TGCAGCGTCGGGGGGCGGAGAGACTCCTACGAGCAGTACTTC.

This clone appeared a few times. The chain joins TRBV6-1 to TRBJ1-5, with a possible D match to TRBD1 (5 bases). The CDR3 has 14 amino acids. V gave up 8 bases and J gave up 7 bases, with 18 bases separating them. Germline assignment: CDR1 MNHNS and CDR2 SASEGT. The CDR3 reads CASGQVEGGQPQHF. CDR3 in DNA: TGTGCCAGCGGACAAGTCGAAGGTGGACAGCCCCAGCATTTT.

The V and J genes are TRBV19 and TRBJ2-1, with 10 bases that match TRBD2. Germline V lookup: CDR1 LNHDA, CDR2 SQIVND (reference sequence). The CDR3 is 14 residues long. Trimming at V came to 8 bases and at J to 4 bases, leaving 5 bases not matched to a gene. The CDR3 sequence: CASRSGRAYNEQFF. The CDR3 DNA follows: TGTGCCAGTCGAAGCGGGAGGGCGTACAATGAGCAGTTCTTC.

This clone has a handful of counts. This chain uses TRBV10-2 with TRBJ2-6; 7 nucleotides line up with TRBD1. V gave up 4 bases and J gave up 4 bases; unmatched junction bases: 7. This CDR3 comprises 16 residues. CDR1 and CDR2 from the germline V gene are WSHSY and SAAADI. For the CDR3, the DNA is TGCGCCAGCAGTGTTTATACAGGGGCCGGGGCCAACGTCCTGACTTTC. Its translation: CASSVYTGAGANVLTF.

V is TRBV19 and J is TRBJ2-7; no reliable D call. The CDR3 is 14 amino acids. V was pared by 4 bases and J by 2 bases, with 12 bases between. Looked up from germline, CDR1 is LNHDA and CDR2 is SQIVND (reference sequence). The CDR3 nucleotides read TGTGCCAGTAGTAGAGTGGCGGCTACCTACGAGCAGTACTTC. It is translated as CASSRVAATYEQYF.